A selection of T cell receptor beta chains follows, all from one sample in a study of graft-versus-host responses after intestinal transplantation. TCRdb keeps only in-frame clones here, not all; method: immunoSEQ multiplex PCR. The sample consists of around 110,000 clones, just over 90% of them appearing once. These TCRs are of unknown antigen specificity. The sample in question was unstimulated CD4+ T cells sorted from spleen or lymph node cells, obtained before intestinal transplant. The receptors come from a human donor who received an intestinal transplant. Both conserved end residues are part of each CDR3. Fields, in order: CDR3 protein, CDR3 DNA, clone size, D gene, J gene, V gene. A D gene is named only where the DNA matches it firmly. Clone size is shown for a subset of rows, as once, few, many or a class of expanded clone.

CASSGPGDRGGDEQFF TGTGCCAGCAGCGGACCCGGGGACAGGGGAGGGGATGAGCAGTTCTTC . TRBD1 TRBJ2-1 TRBV9
CASSAGTTYEQYF TGCGCCAGCAGCGCCGGGACTACCTACGAGCAGTACTTC few TRBD2 TRBJ2-7 TRBV5-1
CASSIRDYLTGELFF TGTGCCAGCTCCATCCGGGACTACTTGACCGGGGAGCTGTTTTTT . TRBD2 TRBJ2-2 TRBV9
CASSLDGAGHTDTQYF TGTGCCAGCAGCTTAGATGGAGCGGGGCACACAGATACGCAGTATTTT . TRBD2 TRBJ2-3 TRBV11-2
CASSVRGTGTYGYTF TGTGCCAGTAGTGTGCGTGGGACAGGAACTTATGGCTACACCTTC once TRBD1 TRBJ1-2 TRBV19
CASSSGTAHYNEQFF TGCGCCAGCAGCTCCGGGACAGCCCATTACAATGAGCAGTTCTTC once TRBD1 TRBJ2-1 TRBV5-1
CASTRVYSGNTIYF TGTGCCAGCACTCGGGTGTACTCTGGAAACACCATATATTTT . . TRBJ1-3 TRBV2
CASSLNGLSYGYTF TGTGCCAGCAGCTTGAATGGACTGTCCTATGGCTACACCTTC . . TRBJ1-2 TRBV5-6
CASSGQGEVNTEAFF TGCGCCAGCAGCGGACAGGGGGAGGTGAACACTGAAGCTTTCTTT . TRBD1 TRBJ1-1 TRBV5-1
CASSLGWTGNYGYTF TGTGCCAGCAGCTTAGGATGGACAGGAAACTATGGCTACACCTTC . TRBD1 TRBJ1-2 TRBV7-2
CASSLSGRGSYNYGYTF TGTGCCAGCAGTTTATCGGGTCGGGGGTCCTACAACTATGGCTACACCTTC few . TRBJ1-2 TRBV27
CAWRDRGRNTEAFF TGTGCCTGGAGGGACAGGGGTAGGAACACTGAAGCTTTCTTT . TRBD1 TRBJ1-1 TRBV30
CASSLVAAVQETQYF TGTGCCAGCAGCTTAGTCGCAGCGGTCCAAGAGACCCAGTACTTC . . TRBJ2-5 TRBV7-6
CASSLQQGAYEQYF TGTGCCAGCAGCTTACAACAGGGGGCCTACGAGCAGTACTTC . TRBD1 TRBJ2-7 TRBV7-2
CASSEIYGRYYNEQFF TGTGCCAGCAGTGAAATATACGGGAGGTACTACAATGAGCAGTTCTTC . TRBD2 TRBJ2-1 TRBV6-1
CASSYDRGFGNTIYF TGTGCCAGCAGTTACGACAGGGGATTCGGAAACACCATATATTTT . TRBD1 TRBJ1-3 TRBV6-5
CASSLGTSGRITGELFF TGTGCCAGCAGTTTAGGGACTAGCGGGAGAATTACCGGGGAGCTGTTTTTT . TRBD2 TRBJ2-2 TRBV28
CAWSDKRNTEAFF TGTGCCTGGTCGGACAAGAGGAACACTGAAGCTTTCTTT . . TRBJ1-1 TRBV30
CASSLASGSGNTIYF TGTGCCAGCAGCTTGGCCTCGGGCTCTGGAAACACCATATATTTT . . TRBJ1-3 TRBV5-6
CASSYRLAGHRRYEQYF TGTGCCAGCAGCTATCGGCTAGCGGGACATCGCCGCTACGAGCAGTACTTC few TRBD2 TRBJ2-7 TRBV5-4
CASSGRQGSGNTIYF TGTGCCAGCAGCGGAAGACAGGGGAGCGGAAACACCATATATTTT . TRBD1 TRBJ1-3 TRBV9
CASSIAGGTYEQYF TGTGCCAGCAGCATAGCGGGAGGGACCTACGAGCAGTACTTC . TRBD2 TRBJ2-7 TRBV6-6
CASSNRLARTGELFF TGTGCCAGCAGTAACAGACTAGCTCGCACCGGGGAGCTGTTTTTT . TRBD2 TRBJ2-2 TRBV2
CASSFIAGGGYNEQFF TGTGCCAGCAGTTTCATAGCGGGGGGCGGGTACAATGAGCAGTTCTTC once TRBD2 TRBJ2-1 TRBV6-5
CASSLWGREAGYTF TGTGCCAGCAGTTTATGGGGCAGGGAGGCTGGCTACACCTTC . . TRBJ1-2 TRBV28
CASGTSGRDTQQYF TGTGCCAGCGGGACTAGCGGGAGAGACACTCAGCAGTACTTC once TRBD2 TRBJ2-7 TRBV19
CASSPSRTGNEQYF TGTGCCAGCAGTCCCTCCAGGACAGGGAACGAGCAGTACTTC . TRBD1 TRBJ2-7 TRBV6-5
CASSGTGGHGYGYTF TGTGCCAGCAGTGGAACAGGGGGACACGGCTATGGCTACACCTTC . TRBD1 TRBJ1-2 TRBV25-1
CASSASGTGFYEQYF TGTGCCAGCAGTGCCTCCGGGACAGGGTTCTACGAGCAGTACTTC . TRBD1 TRBJ2-7 TRBV27
CSVNRQGDNYGYTF TGCAGCGTTAATAGACAGGGGGATAACTATGGCTACACCTTC . TRBD1 TRBJ1-2 TRBV29-1
CASSLRDREETQYF TGCGCCAGCAGCCTCCGGGACAGAGAAGAGACCCAGTACTTC . TRBD1 TRBJ2-5 TRBV4-1
CASSLAGTGINYGYTF TGTGCCAGCAGCTTAGCGGGGACAGGGATTAACTATGGCTACACCTTC . TRBD1 TRBJ1-2 TRBV7-2
CASSTVAGGREDTQYF TGTGCCAGCAGCACCGTAGCGGGAGGGCGGGAAGATACGCAGTATTTT . TRBD2 TRBJ2-3 TRBV5-6
CASSLDPREKLFF TGCGCCAGCAGCTTAGACCCCAGGGAAAAACTGTTTTTT once . TRBJ1-4 TRBV5-1
CASSSLTGQQAFF TGTGCCAGCAGCTCGTTGACAGGGCAGCAAGCTTTCTTT once TRBD1 TRBJ1-1 TRBV5-6
CASSGRNNRGRMNTEAFF TGTGCCAGTAGTGGTCGCAATAACAGGGGCCGGATGAACACTGAAGCTTTCTTT . TRBD1 TRBJ1-1 TRBV19
CASRGTGDNEQFF TGCGCCAGCAGAGGGACAGGGGACAATGAGCAGTTCTTC once TRBD1 TRBJ2-1 TRBV5-1
CASSSQGADNEQFF TGCGCCAGCAGCTCACAGGGGGCCGACAATGAGCAGTTCTTC . TRBD1 TRBJ2-1 TRBV5-1
CASSIRRPSTDTQYF TGTGCCAGTAGTATCCGGCGGCCTAGCACAGATACGCAGTATTTT . . TRBJ2-3 TRBV19
CASSSTAHYQETQYF TGCGCCAGCAGCTCGACTGCTCATTACCAAGAGACCCAGTACTTC . . TRBJ2-5 TRBV5-1
CASSDRLVF TGTGCCAGTTCGGACAGGCTCGTCTTT . TRBD1 TRBJ1-1 TRBV7-2
CASSLTGGEGYTF TGCGCCAGCAGCCTGACAGGGGGCGAGGGCTACACCTTC . TRBD1 TRBJ1-2 TRBV5-1
CASSPSGTAFNQPQHF TGTGCCAGCTCACCTTCCGGGACAGCCTTTAATCAGCCCCAGCATTTT . TRBD1 TRBJ1-5 TRBV18
CASRWDSVNTEAFF TGTGCCAGCCGCTGGGACAGCGTGAACACTGAAGCTTTCTTT . TRBD1 TRBJ1-1 TRBV27